This T cell receptor beta chain stems from a study of OX40 agonist ivuxolimab in advanced cancers. Repertoires were generated with immunoSEQ multiplex PCR, while TCRdb's copy carries only in-frame clones and drops some. This sample has 100,000 or so clones, with around 82% found just once. This receptor was identified in an adult with an advanced solid tumor such as melanoma, head and neck, liver or kidney cancer. Source: CD4+ or CD8+ T cells sorted from blood, taken in a trial of the OX40 agonist ivuxolimab.

The CDR3 protein is CASSPILSGANVLTF. The CDR3 DNA is TGTGCCAGCAGCCCGATCCTCTCTGGGGCCAACGTCCTGACTTTC. This rearrangement joins TRBV7-2 to TRBJ2-6; D is unclear. CDR1 is SGHTA and CDR2 is FQGNSA in the germline V gene. Trimming left V 5 bases short and J 0 bases short, with 8 bases between. The CDR3 loop spans 15 amino acids.